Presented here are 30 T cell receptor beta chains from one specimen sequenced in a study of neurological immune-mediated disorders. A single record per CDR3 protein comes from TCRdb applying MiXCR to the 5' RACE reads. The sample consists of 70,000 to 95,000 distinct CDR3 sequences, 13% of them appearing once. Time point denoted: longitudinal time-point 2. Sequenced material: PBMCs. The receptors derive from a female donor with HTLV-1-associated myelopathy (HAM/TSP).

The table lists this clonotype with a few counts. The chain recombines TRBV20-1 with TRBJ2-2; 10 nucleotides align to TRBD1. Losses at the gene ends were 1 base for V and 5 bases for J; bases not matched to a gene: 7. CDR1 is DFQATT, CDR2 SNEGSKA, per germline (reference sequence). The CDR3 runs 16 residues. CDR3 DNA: TGCAGTGCTAGAGCTCGGACAGGGGGTGGAACCGGGGAGCTGTTTTTT. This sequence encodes CSARARTGGGTGELFF.

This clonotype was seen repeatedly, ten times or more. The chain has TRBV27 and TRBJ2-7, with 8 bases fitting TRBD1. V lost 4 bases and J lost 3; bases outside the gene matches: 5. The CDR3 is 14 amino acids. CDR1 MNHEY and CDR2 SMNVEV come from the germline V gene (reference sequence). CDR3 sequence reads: CASSSMDRVYEQYF. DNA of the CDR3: TGTGCCAGCAGTTCGATGGACAGGGTCTACGAGCAGTACTTC.

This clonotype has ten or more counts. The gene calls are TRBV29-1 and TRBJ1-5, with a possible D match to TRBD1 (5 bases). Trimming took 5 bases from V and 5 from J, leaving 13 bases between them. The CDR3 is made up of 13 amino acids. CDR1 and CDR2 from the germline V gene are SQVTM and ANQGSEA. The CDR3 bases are TGCAGCGTTTTGTGGGGGTCAGATCAGCCCCAGCATTTT. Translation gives CSVLWGSDQPQHF.

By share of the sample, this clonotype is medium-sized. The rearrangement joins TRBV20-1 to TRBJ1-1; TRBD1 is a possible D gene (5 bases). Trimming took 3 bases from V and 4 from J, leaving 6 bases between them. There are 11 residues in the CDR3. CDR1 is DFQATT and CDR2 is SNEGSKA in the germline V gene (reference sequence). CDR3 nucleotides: TGCAGTGCTAGGGGGGTCACTGAAGCTTTCTTT. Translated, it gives CSARGVTEAFF.

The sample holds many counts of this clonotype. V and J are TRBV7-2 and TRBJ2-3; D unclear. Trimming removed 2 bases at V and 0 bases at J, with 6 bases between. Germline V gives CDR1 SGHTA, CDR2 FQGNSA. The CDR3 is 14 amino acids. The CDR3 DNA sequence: TGTGCCAGCAGCTTACTTACTAGCACAGATACGCAGTATTTT. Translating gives CASSLLTSTDTQYF.

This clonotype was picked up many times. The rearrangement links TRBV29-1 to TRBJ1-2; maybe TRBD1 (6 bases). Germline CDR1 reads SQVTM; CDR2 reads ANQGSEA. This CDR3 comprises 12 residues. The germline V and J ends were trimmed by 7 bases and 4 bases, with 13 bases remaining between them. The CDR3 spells CSAGQRTYGYTF. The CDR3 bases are TGCAGCGCAGGACAGCGAACCTATGGCTACACCTTC.

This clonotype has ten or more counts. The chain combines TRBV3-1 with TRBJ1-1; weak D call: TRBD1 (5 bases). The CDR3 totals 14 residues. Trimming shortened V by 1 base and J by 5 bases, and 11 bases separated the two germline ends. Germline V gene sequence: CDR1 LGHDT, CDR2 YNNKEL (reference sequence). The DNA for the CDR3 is TGTGCCAGCAGCCAAGCGGGGGTTAAAACTGAAGCTTTCTTT. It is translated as CASSQAGVKTEAFF.

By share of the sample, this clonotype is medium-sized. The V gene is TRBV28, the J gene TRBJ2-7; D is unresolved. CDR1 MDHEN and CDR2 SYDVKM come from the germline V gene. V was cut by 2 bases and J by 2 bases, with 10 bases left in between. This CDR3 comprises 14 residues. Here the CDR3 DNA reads TGTGCCAGCAGTTTAGAACTGGGGACCTACGAGCAGTACTTC. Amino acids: CASSLELGTYEQYF.

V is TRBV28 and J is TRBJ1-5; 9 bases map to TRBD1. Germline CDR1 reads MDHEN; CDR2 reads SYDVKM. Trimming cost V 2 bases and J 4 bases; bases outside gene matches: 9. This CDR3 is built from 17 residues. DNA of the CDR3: TGTGCCAGCAGTTTAACCCGGACAGGGGCGGGAAATCAGCCCCAGCATTTT. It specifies CASSLTRTGAGNQPQHF.

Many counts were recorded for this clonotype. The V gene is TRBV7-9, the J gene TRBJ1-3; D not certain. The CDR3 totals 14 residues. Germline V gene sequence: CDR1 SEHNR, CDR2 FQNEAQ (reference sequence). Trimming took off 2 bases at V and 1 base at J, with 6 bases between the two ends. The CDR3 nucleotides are TGTGCCAGCAGCTTACTGGGATCTGGAAACACCATATATTTT. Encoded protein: CASSLLGSGNTIYF.

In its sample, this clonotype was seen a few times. DNA of the CDR3: TGCAGTGCCCGGGGGACTAGCGACTACAATGAGCAGTTCTTC. Amino acid sequence: CSARGTSDYNEQFF. This rearrangement joins TRBV20-1 to TRBJ2-1; 10 nucleotides agree with TRBD2. Per germline, CDR1 DFQATT and CDR2 SNEGSKA (reference sequence). The CDR3 is 14 amino acids. Trimming removed 6 bases from V and 3 bases from J; junction bases left unmatched: 5.

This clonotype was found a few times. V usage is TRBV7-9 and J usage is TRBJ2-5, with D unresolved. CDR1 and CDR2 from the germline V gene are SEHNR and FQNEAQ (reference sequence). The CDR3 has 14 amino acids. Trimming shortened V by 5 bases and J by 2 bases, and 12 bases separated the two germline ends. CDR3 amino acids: CASSPWVSQETQYF. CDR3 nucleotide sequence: TGTGCCAGCAGCCCCTGGGTCAGTCAAGAGACCCAGTACTTC.

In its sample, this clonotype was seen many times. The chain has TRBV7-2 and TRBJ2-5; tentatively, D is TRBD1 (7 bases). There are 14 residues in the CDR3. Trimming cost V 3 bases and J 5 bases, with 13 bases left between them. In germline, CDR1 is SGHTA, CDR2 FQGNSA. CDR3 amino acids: CASSFWAGGETQYF. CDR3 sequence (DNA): TGTGCCAGCAGCTTCTGGGCAGGGGGGGAGACCCAGTACTTC. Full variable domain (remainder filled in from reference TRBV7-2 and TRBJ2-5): GAGVSQSPSNKVTEKGKDVELRCDPISGHTALYWYRQSLGQGLEFLIYFQGNSAPDKSGLPSDRFSAERTGGSVSTLTIQRTQQEDSAVYLCASSFWAGGETQYFGPGTRLLVL.

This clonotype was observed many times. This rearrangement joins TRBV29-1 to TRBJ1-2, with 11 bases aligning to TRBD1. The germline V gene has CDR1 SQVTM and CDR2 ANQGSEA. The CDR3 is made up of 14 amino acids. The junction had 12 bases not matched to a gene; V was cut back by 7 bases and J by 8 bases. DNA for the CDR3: TGCAGCGCCAGACCCGGACAGGGGGCGCAAGGCTACACCTTC. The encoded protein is CSARPGQGAQGYTF.

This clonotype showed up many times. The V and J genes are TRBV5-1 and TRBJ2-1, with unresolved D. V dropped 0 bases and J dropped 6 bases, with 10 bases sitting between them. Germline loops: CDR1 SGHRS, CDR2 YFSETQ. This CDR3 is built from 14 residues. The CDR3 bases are TGCGCCAGCAGCTTGGCTTTAGCACCCAATGAGCAGTTCTTC. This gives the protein CASSLALAPNEQFF.

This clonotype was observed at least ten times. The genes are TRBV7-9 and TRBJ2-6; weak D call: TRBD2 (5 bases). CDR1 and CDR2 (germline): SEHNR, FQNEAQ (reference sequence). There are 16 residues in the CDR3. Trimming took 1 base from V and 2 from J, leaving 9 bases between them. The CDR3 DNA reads TGTGCCAGCAGCTTAGAATCGAGGGCTGGGGCCAACGTCCTGACTTTC. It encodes CASSLESRAGANVLTF.

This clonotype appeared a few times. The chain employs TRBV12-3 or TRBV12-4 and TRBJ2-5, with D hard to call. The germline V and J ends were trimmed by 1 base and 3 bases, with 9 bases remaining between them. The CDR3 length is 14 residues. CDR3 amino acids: CASSLGQNEETQYF. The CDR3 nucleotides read TGTGCCAGCAGTTTAGGGCAGAATGAAGAGACCCAGTACTTC.

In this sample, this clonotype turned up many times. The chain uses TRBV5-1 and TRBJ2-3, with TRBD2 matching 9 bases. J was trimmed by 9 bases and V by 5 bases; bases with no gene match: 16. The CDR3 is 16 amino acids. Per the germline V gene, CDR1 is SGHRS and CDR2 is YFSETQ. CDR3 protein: CASRWTGTSSSGTQYF. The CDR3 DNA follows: TGCGCCAGCAGGTGGACCGGGACTAGCTCATCAGGCACGCAGTATTTT. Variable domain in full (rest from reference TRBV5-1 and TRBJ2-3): KAGVTQTPRYLIKTRGQQVTLSCSPISGHRSVSWYQQTPGQGLQFLFEYFSETQRNKGNFPGRFSGRQFSNSRSEMNVSTLELGDSALYLCASRWTGTSSSGTQYFGPGTRLTVL.

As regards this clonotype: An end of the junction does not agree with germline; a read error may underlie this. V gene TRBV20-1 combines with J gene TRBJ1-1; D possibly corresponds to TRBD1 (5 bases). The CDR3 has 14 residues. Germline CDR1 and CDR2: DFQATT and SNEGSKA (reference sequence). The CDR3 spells CSARGGSEDTEDFF. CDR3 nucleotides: TGCAGTGCTAGGGGGGGGTCGGAAGACACTGAAGATTTCTTT.

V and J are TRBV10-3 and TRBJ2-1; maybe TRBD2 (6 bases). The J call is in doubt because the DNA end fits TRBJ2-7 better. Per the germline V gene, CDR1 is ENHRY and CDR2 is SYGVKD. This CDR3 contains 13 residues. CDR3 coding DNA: TGTGCCATCGTCGACACGGGGGTCTATGAGCAGTACTTC. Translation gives CAIVDTGVYEQYF.

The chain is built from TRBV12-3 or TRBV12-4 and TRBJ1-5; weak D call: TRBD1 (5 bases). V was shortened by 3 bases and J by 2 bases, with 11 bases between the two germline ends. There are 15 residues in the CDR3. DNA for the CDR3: TGTGCCAGCAGTTTTGGGGGGGTCGGCAATCAGCCCCAGCATTTT. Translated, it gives CASSFGGVGNQPQHF.

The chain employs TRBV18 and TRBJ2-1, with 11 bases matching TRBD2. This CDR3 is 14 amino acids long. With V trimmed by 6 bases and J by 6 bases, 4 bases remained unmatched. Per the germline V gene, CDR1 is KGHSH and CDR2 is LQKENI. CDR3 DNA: TGTGCCAGCTCGCTCCTAGCGGGGGGCAATGAGCAGTTCTTC. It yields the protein CASSLLAGGNEQFF. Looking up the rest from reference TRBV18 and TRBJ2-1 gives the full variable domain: NAGVMQNPRHLVRRRGQEARLRCSPMKGHSHVYWYRQLPEEGLKFMVYLQKENIIDESGMPKERFSAEFPKEGPSILRIQQVVRGDSAAYFCASSLLAGGNEQFFGPGTRLTVL.

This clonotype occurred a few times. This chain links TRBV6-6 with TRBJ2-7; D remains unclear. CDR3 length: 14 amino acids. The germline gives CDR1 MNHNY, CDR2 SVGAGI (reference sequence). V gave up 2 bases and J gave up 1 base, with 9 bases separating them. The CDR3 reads CASSYGYLSYEQYF. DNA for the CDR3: TGTGCCAGCAGTTACGGGTATCTTTCCTACGAGCAGTACTTC.

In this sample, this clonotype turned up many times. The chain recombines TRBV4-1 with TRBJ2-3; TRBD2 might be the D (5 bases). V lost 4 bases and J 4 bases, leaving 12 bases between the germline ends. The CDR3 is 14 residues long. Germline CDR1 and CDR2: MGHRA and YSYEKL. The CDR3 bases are TGCGCCAGCAGCCTGCGAGGGCCATCAGATACGCAGTATTTT. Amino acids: CASSLRGPSDTQYF.

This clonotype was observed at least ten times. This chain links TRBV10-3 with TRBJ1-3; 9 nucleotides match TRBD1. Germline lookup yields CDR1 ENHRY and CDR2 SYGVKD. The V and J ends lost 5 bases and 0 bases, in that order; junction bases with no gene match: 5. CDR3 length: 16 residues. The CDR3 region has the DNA TGTGCCATCAGTACGGACAGGGGAAGCTCTGGAAACACCATATATTTT. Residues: CAISTDRGSSGNTIYF.

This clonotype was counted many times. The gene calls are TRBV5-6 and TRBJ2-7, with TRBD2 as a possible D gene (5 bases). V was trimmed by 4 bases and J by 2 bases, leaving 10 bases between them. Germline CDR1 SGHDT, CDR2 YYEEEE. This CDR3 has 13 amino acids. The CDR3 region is CASSPGFTYEQYF. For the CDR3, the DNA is TGTGCCAGCAGCCCGGGGTTCACCTACGAGCAGTACTTC. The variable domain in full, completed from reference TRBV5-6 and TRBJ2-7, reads DAGVTQSPTHLIKTRGQQVTLRCSPKSGHDTVSWYQQALGQGPQFIFQYYEEEERQRGNFPDRFSGHQFPNYSSELNVNALLLGDSALYLCASSPGFTYEQYFGPGTRLTVT.

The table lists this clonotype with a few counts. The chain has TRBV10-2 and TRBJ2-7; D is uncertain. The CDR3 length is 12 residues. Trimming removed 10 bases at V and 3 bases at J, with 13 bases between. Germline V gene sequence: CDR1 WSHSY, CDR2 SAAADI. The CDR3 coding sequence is TGCGCCATTTCGACAACCATCTACGAGCAGTACTTC. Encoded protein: CAISTTIYEQYF.

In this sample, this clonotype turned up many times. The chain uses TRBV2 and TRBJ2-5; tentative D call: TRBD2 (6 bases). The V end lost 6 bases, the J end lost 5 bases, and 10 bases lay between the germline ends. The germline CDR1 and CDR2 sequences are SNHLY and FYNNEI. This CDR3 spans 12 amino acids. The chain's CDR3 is CASSFRGETQYF. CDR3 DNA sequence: TGTGCCAGCAGCTTCCGGGGGGAGACCCAGTACTTC.

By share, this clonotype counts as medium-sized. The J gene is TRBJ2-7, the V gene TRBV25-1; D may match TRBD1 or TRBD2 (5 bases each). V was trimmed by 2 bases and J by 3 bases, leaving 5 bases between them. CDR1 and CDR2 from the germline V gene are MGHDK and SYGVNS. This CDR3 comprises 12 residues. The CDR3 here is CASSEGGYEQYF. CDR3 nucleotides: TGTGCCAGCAGTGAAGGGGGCTACGAGCAGTACTTC.

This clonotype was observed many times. The CDR3 DNA reads as TGTGCCAGCAGCTTAGGTGGCGGGGGGGATACGCAGTATTTT. It is translated as CASSLGGGGDTQYF. The chain employs TRBV7-2 and TRBJ2-3; 8 bases are shared with TRBD2. Looked up from germline, CDR1 is SGHTA and CDR2 is FQGNSA. The CDR3 is made up of 14 amino acids. V shed 1 base and J 6 bases; nucleotides not matched to a gene: 3.